This T cell receptor (beta chain) was recovered during a study of T cells in Graves' hyperthyroidism and ophthalmopathy. Study details: Peripheral blood was secured at the point of initial diagnosis, before any treatment.

Concerning this clonotype: Given a much more abundant clone one base away, this may be a read error.

The germline V gene has CDR1 MNHEY and CDR2 SMNVEV (reference sequence). The CDR3 loop spans 15 amino acids. The investigators amplified TCR beta CDR3 regions from RNA transcripts. The HTBI primer set served for first-round RT-PCR of the TCR CDR3. TCRdb processed the multiplex PCR reads anew with MiXCR; each CDR3 protein has one entry. The profile shows 500,000 or so distinct CDR3 sequences, more than 15% of them singletons. The source is a woman aged 18-29 years with Graves' ophthalmopathy. V is TRBV27 and J is TRBJ1-5; a weak D match, TRBD1 (6 bases). The sequenced material came from blood. Here the CDR3 reads CASSTSTGRNQSQHF. The CDR3 nucleotides read TGTGCCAGCAGTACTTCTACAGGGAGAAATCAGTCCCAGCATTTT.